This T cell receptor beta chain stems from a study of blood T cells in healthy people across ages. Study details: Template switching caught about one barcoded beta molecule for each two T cells.

This clonotype was seen a handful of times. Primers used in a second PCR of about 6 to 11 cycles were a sample-barcoded 5' primer and a J-beta primer mix. TCRdb called the 5' RACE reads again in MiXCR, with one record for every CDR3 protein. The repertoire has roughly 800,000 distinct CDR3 sequences, 58% of them found once; the top ten carry 20% to 25%. This receptor was taken from a man aged 25 to 45 in good health. The sample taken for sequencing was blood.

The CDR3, as DNA: TGTGCCAGCAGCCAAGATAAAGCAGACAGGGTAAATGGCTACACCTTC. Translating it yields CASSQDKADRVNGYTF. The chain carries TRBV4-2 and TRBJ1-2, with TRBD1 matching 7 bases. The V gene's germline CDR1 is LGHNA and CDR2 YNFKEQ. CDR3 size: 16 residues. Trimming at V came to 0 bases and at J to 6 bases, leaving 10 bases not matched to a gene.